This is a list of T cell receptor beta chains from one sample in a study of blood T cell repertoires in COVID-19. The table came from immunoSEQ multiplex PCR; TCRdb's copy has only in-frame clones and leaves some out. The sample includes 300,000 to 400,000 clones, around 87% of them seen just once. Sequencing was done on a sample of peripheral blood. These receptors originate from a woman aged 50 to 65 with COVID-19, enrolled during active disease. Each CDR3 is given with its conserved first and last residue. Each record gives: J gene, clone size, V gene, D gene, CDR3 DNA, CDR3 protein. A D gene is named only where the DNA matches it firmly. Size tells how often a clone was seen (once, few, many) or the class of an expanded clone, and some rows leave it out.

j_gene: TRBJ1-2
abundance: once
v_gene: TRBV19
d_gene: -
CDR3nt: TGTGCCAGTAGTCGGAGGGGCGCATATGGCTACACCTTC
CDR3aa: CASSRRGAYGYTF

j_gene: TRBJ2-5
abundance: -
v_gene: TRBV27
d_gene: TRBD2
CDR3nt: TGTGCCAGCAGTTTCACTAGCGCAGAGACCCAGTACTTC
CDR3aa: CASSFTSAETQYF

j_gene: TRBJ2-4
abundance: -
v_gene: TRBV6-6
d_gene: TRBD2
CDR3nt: TGTGCCAGCAGTTACTCGGTCCCGGGAGGCGACATTCAGTACTTC
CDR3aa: CASSYSVPGGDIQYF

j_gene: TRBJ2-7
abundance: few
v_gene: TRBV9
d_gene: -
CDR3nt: TGTGCCAGCAGCCTAGCCAATCTGGGCAGTTCACAGTACTTC
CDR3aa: CASSLANLGSSQYF

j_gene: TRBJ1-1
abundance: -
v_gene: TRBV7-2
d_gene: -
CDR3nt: TGTGCCAGCAGCCCCCTGGGGGCAGGCGTGAACACTGAAGCTTTCTTT
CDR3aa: CASSPLGAGVNTEAFF

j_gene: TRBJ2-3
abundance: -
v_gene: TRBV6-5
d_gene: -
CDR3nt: TGTGCCAGCAGTTACTCGTACCCGCGGATAGATACGCAGTATTTT
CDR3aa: CASSYSYPRIDTQYF

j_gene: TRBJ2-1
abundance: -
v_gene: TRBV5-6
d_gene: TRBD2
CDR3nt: TGTGCCAGCAGCTTGGGACTAGCGAAATCTAATGAGCAGTTCTTC
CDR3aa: CASSLGLAKSNEQFF

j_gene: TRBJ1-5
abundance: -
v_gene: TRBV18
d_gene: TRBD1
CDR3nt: TGTGCCAGCTCACCGGGACAGGGGGCCTTGGGCAATCAGCCCCAGCATTTT
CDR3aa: CASSPGQGALGNQPQHF

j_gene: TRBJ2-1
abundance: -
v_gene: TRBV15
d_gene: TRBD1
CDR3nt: TGTGCCACCAGCAGCTACAGGGGTAGGAATGAGCAGTTCTTC
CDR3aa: CATSSYRGRNEQFF

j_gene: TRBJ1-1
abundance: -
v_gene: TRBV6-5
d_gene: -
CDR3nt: TGTGCCAGCTGCGATCGGGGGTCGGACACTGAAGCTTTCTTT
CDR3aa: CASCDRGSDTEAFF

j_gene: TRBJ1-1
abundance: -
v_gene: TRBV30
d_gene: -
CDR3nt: TGTGCCTGGTCACAGAGTTTTCGGAACACTGAAGCTTTCTTT
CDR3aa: CAWSQSFRNTEAFF

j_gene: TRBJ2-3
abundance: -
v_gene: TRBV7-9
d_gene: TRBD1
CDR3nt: TGTGCCAGCAGCTTGGACAGGGGAAAAGATACGCAGTATTTT
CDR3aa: CASSLDRGKDTQYF

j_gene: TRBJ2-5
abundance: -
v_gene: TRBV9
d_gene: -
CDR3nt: TGTGCCAGCAGCATCAGGGGAAGCGGCAGGGAGACCCAGTACTTC
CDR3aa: CASSIRGSGRETQYF

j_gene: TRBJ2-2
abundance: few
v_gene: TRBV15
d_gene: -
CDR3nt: TGTGCCACCGTCATGGCTAGCAAGAACACCGGGGAGCTGTTTTTT
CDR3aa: CATVMASKNTGELFF

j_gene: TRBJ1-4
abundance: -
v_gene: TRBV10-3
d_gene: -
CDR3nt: TGTGCCATCAAGCCGACGGGAGGTCGTGAAAAACTGTTTTTT
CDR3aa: CAIKPTGGREKLFF

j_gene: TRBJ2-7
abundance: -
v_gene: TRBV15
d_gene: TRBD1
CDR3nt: TGTGCCACCAGCAAGGACAGGGTGTCGATTGAGCAGTACTTC
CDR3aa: CATSKDRVSIEQYF

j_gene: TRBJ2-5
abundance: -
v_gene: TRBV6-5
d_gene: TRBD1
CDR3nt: TGTGCCAGCAGGCCGGGGACAGGGGTCCGGGAGACCCAGTACTTC
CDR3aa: CASRPGTGVRETQYF

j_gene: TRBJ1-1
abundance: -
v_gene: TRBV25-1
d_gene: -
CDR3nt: TGTGCCAGCAGTTCCCCCTTGAGACTGGACACTGAAGCTTTCTTT
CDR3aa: CASSSPLRLDTEAFF

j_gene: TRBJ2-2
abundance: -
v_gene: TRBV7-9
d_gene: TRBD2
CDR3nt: TGTGCCAGCAGCTCACCGCGACTAAGAGGGACTAGAAGGGAGCTGTTTTTT
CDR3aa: CASSSPRLRGTRRELFF

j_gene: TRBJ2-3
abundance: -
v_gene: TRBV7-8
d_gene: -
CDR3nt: TGTGCCAGCAGCCAGACTCTCAAAAACACAGATACGCAGTATTTT
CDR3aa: CASSQTLKNTDTQYF

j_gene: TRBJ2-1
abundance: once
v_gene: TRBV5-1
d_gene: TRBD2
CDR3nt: TGCGCCAGCAGCTTGGAAGGACTAGCGGGCAATGAGCAGTTCTTC
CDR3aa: CASSLEGLAGNEQFF

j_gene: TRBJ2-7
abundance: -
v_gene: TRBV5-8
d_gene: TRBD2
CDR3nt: TGTGCCAGCAGCTTGGGCCTAGCGGGAGGTGAGCAGTACTTC
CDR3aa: CASSLGLAGGEQYF

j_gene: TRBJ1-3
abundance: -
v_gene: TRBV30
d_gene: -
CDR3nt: TGTGCCTGGAGTTTGGACAGAAACACCATATATTTT
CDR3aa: CAWSLDRNTIYF

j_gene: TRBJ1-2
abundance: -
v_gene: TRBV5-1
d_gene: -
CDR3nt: TGCGCCAGCAGCAAGGGCGAAGACAGGAGTGACACCTTC
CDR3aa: CASSKGEDRSDTF

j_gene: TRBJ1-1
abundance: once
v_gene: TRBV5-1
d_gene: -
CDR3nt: TGCGCCAGCAGCTTCGGGAGGACTGTTACTGAAGCTTTCTTT
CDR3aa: CASSFGRTVTEAFF

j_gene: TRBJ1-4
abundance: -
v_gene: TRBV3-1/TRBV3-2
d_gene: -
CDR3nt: TGTGCCAGCAGCCAGGGGGGGTCATCCCAGAATGAAAAACTGTTTTTT
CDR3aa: CASSQGGSSQNEKLFF

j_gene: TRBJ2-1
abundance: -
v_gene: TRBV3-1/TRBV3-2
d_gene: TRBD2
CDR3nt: TGTGCCAGCAGCCAAGATGTCTTGGGGACTAGCGGATACAATGAGCAGTTCTTC
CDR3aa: CASSQDVLGTSGYNEQFF

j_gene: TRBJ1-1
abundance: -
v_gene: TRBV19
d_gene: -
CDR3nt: TGTGCCAGTAGTATTAGTATCGGCACTGAAGCTTTCTTT
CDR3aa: CASSISIGTEAFF

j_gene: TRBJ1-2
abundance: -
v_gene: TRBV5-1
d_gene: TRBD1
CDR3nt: TGCGCCAGCAGCTTGGCCGGACAGGGAGGGTATGGCTACACCTTC
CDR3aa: CASSLAGQGGYGYTF

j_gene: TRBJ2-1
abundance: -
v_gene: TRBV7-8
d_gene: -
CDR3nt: TGTGCCAGCAGCCCCAGGGTGAGCTCCTACAATGAGCAGTTCTTC
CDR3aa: CASSPRVSSYNEQFF

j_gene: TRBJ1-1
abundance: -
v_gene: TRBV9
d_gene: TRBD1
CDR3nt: TGTGCCAGCAGCGTGGACGTCGGACAGGGTTTTTCTGAAGCTTTCTTT
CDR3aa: CASSVDVGQGFSEAFF

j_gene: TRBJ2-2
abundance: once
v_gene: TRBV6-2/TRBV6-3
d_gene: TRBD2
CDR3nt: TGTGCCAGCAGTCGCCGGACTAGTTCAGCCGGGGAGCTGTTTTTT
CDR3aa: CASSRRTSSAGELFF

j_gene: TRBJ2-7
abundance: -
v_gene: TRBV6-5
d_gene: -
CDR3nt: TGTGCCAGCAGTTATAGGCAGGAAACCTACGAGCAGTACTTC
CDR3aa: CASSYRQETYEQYF

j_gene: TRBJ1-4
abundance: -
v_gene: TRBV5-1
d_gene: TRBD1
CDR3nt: TGCGCCAGCAGCCCGCGACAGGGTACTAATGAAAAACTGTTTTTT
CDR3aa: CASSPRQGTNEKLFF

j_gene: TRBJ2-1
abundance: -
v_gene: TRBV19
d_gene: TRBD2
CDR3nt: TGTGCCAGACCCATAATCCGCGGGAGGGTCAATGAGCAGTTCTTC
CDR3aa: CARPIIRGRVNEQFF

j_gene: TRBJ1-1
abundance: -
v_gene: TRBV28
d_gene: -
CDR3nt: TGTGCCAGCAGTATAGGGGGTGTCCGAGCTTTCTTT
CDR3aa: CASSIGGVRAFF

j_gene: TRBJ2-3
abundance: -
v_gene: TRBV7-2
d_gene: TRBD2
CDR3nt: TGTGCCAGCAGCCCCAGGGCGGGACTAGGGCTTCAAGATACGCAGTATTTT
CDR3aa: CASSPRAGLGLQDTQYF

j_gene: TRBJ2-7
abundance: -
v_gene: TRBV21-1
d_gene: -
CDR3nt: TGTGCCAGCAGGGACACATCATCCTACGAGCAGTACTTC
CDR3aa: CASRDTSSYEQYF

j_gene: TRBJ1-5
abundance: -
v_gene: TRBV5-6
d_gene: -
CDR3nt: TGTGCCAGCAGCTTGAGGGGTACGAGTCAGCCCCAGCATTTT
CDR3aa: CASSLRGTSQPQHF

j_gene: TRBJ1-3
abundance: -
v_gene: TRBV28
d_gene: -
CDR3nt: TGTGCCAGCAGTTTCAGCTCTGGAAACACCATATATTTT
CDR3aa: CASSFSSGNTIYF

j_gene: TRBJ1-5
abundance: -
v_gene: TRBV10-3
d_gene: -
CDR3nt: TGTGCCATCAGTGTCAGGTCCCCTGGGAGCAATCAGCCCCAGCATTTT
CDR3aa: CAISVRSPGSNQPQHF

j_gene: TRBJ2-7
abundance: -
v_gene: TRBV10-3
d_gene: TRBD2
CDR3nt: TGTGCCATCAGTTTCCTAGCGGGGGGAACCTACGAGCAGTACTTC
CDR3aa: CAISFLAGGTYEQYF

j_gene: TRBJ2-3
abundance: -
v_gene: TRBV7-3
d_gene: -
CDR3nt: TGTGCCAGCAGCTTACGACCCAGGGTGGATACGCAGTATTTT
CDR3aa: CASSLRPRVDTQYF

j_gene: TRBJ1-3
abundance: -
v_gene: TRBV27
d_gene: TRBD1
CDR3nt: TGTGCCAGCAGTCCCCAGGGACAGCTCTCTGGAAACACCATATATTTT
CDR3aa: CASSPQGQLSGNTIYF